The sequence of this T cell receptor beta chain was determined in a study of blood T cell repertoires in COVID-19. In the study overall: Sites in the United States, Italy and Spain provided acute and convalescent COVID-19 samples. Sample material is recorded as cDNA or gDNA derived from T cells, B-cell-depleted T cells, or PBMCs.

In the original analysis: Amplification with reference gene primers provided the estimates of nucleated cell counts. The method was immunoSEQ multiplex PCR; TCRdb's version includes in-frame clones alone and lacks a portion of them. The V and J calls and clone size are taken from that table; D and trimming were inferred from the DNA. The sample gives roughly 100,000 clones, approximately 85% of which show up once; around 4.5% is in the top ten. This CDR3 contains 12 residues. Deletions cut 1 base from V and 6 bases from J, with 7 bases between. This chain joins TRBV12-3 or TRBV12-4 and TRBJ2-7; D gene uncertain. The sequenced sample was peripheral blood. This clonotype was obtained from a man between 50 and 59 years old with acute or convalescent COVID-19. CDR3 sequence (DNA): TGTGCCAGCAGTTTAGAATCCGTCGAGCAGTACTTC. This gives the protein CASSLESVEQYF.